This TCR beta chain was retrieved from a study of T cells in Graves' hyperthyroidism and ophthalmopathy (dated by TCRdb to about 2019). Context from the whole study: Peripheral blood was sampled at the time of initial diagnosis, prior to any treatment. To identify distinguishing TCR V-J signatures, a discovery cohort of some 100 patients was used, comprising 43 with Graves' ophthalmopathy and around 60 with stable Graves' hyperthyroidism. An independent validation cohort of under 20 hyperthyroidism patients and 15 or so patients who later progressed to ophthalmopathy tested prospective prediction of ophthalmopathy. The 100 discovery patients were randomly split 7:3 into training and test sets. In six Graves' hyperthyroidism patients, the study also compared T-cell repertoires from thyroid tissue with T-cell repertoires from blood. Once sampling was done, hyperthyroidism patients were given methimazole at a starting dose of 30 mg daily, whereas ophthalmopathy patients were given high-dose intravenous methylprednisolone. The paper reports TCR Vbeta CDR3 sequencing of about 140 peripheral blood samples: approximately 41 ophthalmopathy, approximately 74 hyperthyroidism and approximately 17 progressor patients. Paper-wide results and their limitations: No statistical method was used to fix the sample size in advance, and group allocation was not hidden from the investigators. In validation, the model predicted progression to ophthalmopathy with roughly 66% sensitivity and 72% to 85% specificity, a median of 6.5 months before onset. A 13 V-J signature model separated ophthalmopathy from stable hyperthyroidism, with approximately 87% sensitivity and roughly 81% specificity in cross-validation and 80%/75% in testing. Blood samples also contained most of the expanded thyroid clonotypes (frequency above 0.001), which suggests that blood repertoires may reflect thyroid immune responses.

Including the terminal cysteine and phenylalanine, the CDR3 comprises 14 residues. The DNA shown is the 42-base CDR3, in frame from base 1. The V and J ends are trimmed by 0 bases and 6 bases, leaving 8 bases between them. CDR1 and CDR2 are drawn from the germline V gene: MNHEY, SVGAGI. A patient counted as having stable Graves' hyperthyroidism if no progression to ophthalmopathy occurred over 18 months of follow-up. Hyperthyroidism patients were newly diagnosed, had a disease duration of under 2 months, and were aged 18 to 65 years. Exclusion was applied to patients with uncontrolled infections, other autoimmune diseases, pregnancy or lactation. Diagnoses were based on clinical symptoms, serum thyroxine and TRAb, thyroid ultrasound and orbital computed tomography. PBMCs were isolated from approximately 10 ml of fresh peripheral blood by Ficoll-Paque density gradient centrifugation. Total RNA was extracted using Trizol reagent, and RNA quality was assessed on an Agilent 2100 Bioanalyzer.

This clonotype was counted a few times. No antigen is known for it. No base qualities exist here, and no much larger clone lies one base off it. The TCR beta CDR3 regions were amplified from RNA transcripts. For the first round of RT-PCR on the TCR CDR3, the HTBI primer set was used together with the Qiagen OneStep RT-PCR kit. A second multiplex PCR round built the libraries, followed by size selection and purification. Sequencing of the libraries was done on an Illumina HiSeq2000 using paired-end 100 bp reads. The paper's processing steps were these. Raw data were processed with SOAPnuke, discarding reads with adapters, uncalled bases, mean Phred below 15, or no exact constant-primer or identifier match. COPE v1.2.5 was used to merge high-quality paired reads, and clonotypes were defined as unique nucleotide sequences. MiTCR v1.1 was used to align the clonotypes against IMGT TRBV, TRBD and TRBJ reference segments. The analysis included only V-J combinations with a frequency above 0.0001, which together covered over 98% of the repertoires. A TCS score was defined as the ratio of F50 (clonal expansion) to E x V (chaos), with BLOSUM62-based TCRdist applied between CDR3 peptides within each V-J. Welch's t-statistics and random forest reduced roughly 500 V-J features to fewer than 15, which were used in a naive Bayes classifier (R e1071). The public reads were quality trimmed at Q25 with fastp and then assembled into clones with MiXCR by TCRdb, keeping productive beta chains. Rows with one shared CDR3 protein collapse into an entry with the most common genes and DNA. These V and J calls rely on TCRdb rather than the paper's analysis. The sample yields 700,000 or so distinct CDR3 sequences; about 17% were counted once. Around 7.7% of the sample is held by the ten biggest clonotypes.

The sample consisted of blood. The chain uses TRBV6-5 and TRBJ2-2; no confident D gene assignment can be made. This receptor was taken from a man aged 18 to 29 with Graves' hyperthyroidism. The CDR3 region has the sequence CASSYSQDPGELFF. The DNA sequence is TGTGCCAGCAGTTACTCTCAGGATCCCGGGGAGCTGTTTTTT.